The 13 T cell receptor beta chains below come from one sample, sequenced in a study of blood T cells in healthy people across ages. A second PCR, run for about 6 to 11 cycles, used a sample-barcoded 5' primer plus a J-beta primer mix. TCRdb re-derived calls from the 5' RACE reads in MiXCR, one entry per CDR3 protein. Found here are hundreds of thousands of distinct CDR3 sequences, roughly 32% of them singletons; the top ten hold 15%. The sequencing input was blood. Receptors were obtained from a woman of 80 years or more in good health.

V gene TRBV19 combines with J gene TRBJ2-4; 7 nucleotides match TRBD1. Germline loops: CDR1 LNHDA, CDR2 SQIVND (reference sequence). The V segment lost 2 bases and the J segment 4 bases; nucleotides outside the gene matches: 2. The CDR3 runs 14 residues. The CDR3 bases are TGTGCCAGTAGTATAACAGGGGCTAAAAACATTCAGTACTTC. Encoded protein: CASSITGAKNIQYF.

The chain joins TRBV6-5 to TRBJ1-2, with 8 positions matching TRBD1. This CDR3 contains 12 residues. In germline, CDR1 is MNHEY, CDR2 SVGAGI. The junction had 4 bases not matched to a gene; V was cut back by 7 bases and J by 6 bases. CDR3 DNA: TGTGCCAGCACCAGGGGGCAGAATGGCTACACCTTC. It is translated as CASTRGQNGYTF.

Ten or more counts support this clonotype. The chain links TRBV25-1 to TRBJ2-7, with D possibly matching TRBD1 (5 bases). Germline V gene data show CDR1 as MGHDK and CDR2 as SYGVNS. Trimming removed 2 bases at V and 9 bases at J, with 17 bases between. This CDR3 region has 14 residues. CDR3 region: CASSEQGLRMGQYF. CDR3 sequence (DNA): TGTGCCAGCAGTGAACAGGGCTTGCGGATGGGGCAGTACTTC.

This clonotype has ten or more counts. The DNA is left out, because the CDR3 cannot be placed on it with certainty; the CDR3 is given as TCRdb lists it. The CDR3 is CASSQGVGRGSFLYF. This chain connects TRBV4-1 to TRBJ2-7; TRBD1 is the table's D call, not checked against the DNA. The CDR3 extends over 15 residues, inclusive of both ends. CDR1 and CDR2 from the germline V gene are MGHRA and YSYEKL.

This chain joins TRBV7-9 and TRBJ2-3; D might be TRBD2 (6 bases). The CDR3 contains 14 residues. From germline, CDR1 is SEHNR and CDR2 FQNEAQ (reference sequence). Trimming pared 2 bases from V and 8 bases from J, leaving 14 bases between. CDR3 coding DNA: TGTGCCAGCAGCTTATTGGCGGGGAGCGGTACGCAGTATTTT. This translates into CASSLLAGSGTQYF. The variable domain in full, completed from reference TRBV7-9 and TRBJ2-3, reads DTGVSQNPRHKITKRGQNVTFRCDPISEHNRLYWYRQTLGQGPEFLTYFQNEAQLEKSRLLSDRFSAERPKGSFSTLEIQRTEQGDSAMYLCASSLLAGSGTQYFGPGTRLTVL.

This clonotype was counted many times. The gene calls are TRBV6-1 and TRBJ2-5; TRBD2 aligns across 7 bases. CDR3 length: 15 amino acids. The J segment lost 5 bases and the V segment lost 2 bases, leaving 8 bases of the junction unmatched. Germline assignment: CDR1 MNHNS and CDR2 SASEGT. This chain's CDR3 is CASSEYWGGGETQYF. CDR3 sequence (DNA): TGTGCCAGCAGTGAATACTGGGGGGGAGGGGAGACCCAGTACTTC.

This clonotype was seen many times. The chain uses TRBV27 and TRBJ2-7; 9 nucleotides align to TRBD1. Germline V gene sequence: CDR1 MNHEY, CDR2 SMNVEV (reference sequence). Trimming at V came to 5 bases and at J to 5 bases, leaving 19 bases not matched to a gene. The CDR3 contains 18 residues. CDR3 protein: CASSRDTGGAGSGDEQYF. Written as DNA, the CDR3 is TGTGCCAGCAGTAGAGATACAGGGGGCGCCGGGTCTGGGGACGAGCAGTACTTC.

This clonotype was found a few times. Being one base from a much bigger clone, this may be a read error. V is TRBV6-6 and J is TRBJ2-5, with D unclear. Germline assignment: CDR1 MNHNY and CDR2 SVGAGI (reference sequence). There are 14 residues in the CDR3. V lost 5 bases and J lost 11, with 21 bases in between. This chain's CDR3 is CASSRVTGGNEQYF. CDR3 DNA: TGTGCCAGCAGTAGAGTTACCGGTGGCAATGAGCAGTACTTC.

About this clonotype itself: Just one base apart from a much larger clone, this may be a read error. The chain has TRBV6-5 and TRBJ2-7, with 9 bases matching TRBD1. The germline V gene has CDR1 MNHEY and CDR2 SVGAGI. The CDR3 totals 14 residues. Trimming cost V 6 bases and J 6 bases; bases outside gene matches: 9. CDR3 amino acids: CASRTPGQGPEQYF. The CDR3 nucleotides read TGTGCCAGCAGAACCCCGGGACAGGGTCCCGAGCAGTACTTC.

This clonotype came up many times. This chain links TRBV7-2 with TRBJ2-1; 7 nucleotides line up with TRBD1. The CDR3 loop spans 15 amino acids. The V gene end was trimmed by 1 base and the J gene end by 6 bases; junction bases not matched to a gene: 6. Germline CDR1 reads SGHTA; CDR2 reads FQGNSA. The CDR3 DNA reads as TGTGCCAGCAGCTTAGACAGGGGAGTTAGCAATGAGCAGTTCTTC. Protein sequence: CASSLDRGVSNEQFF.

In this sample, this clonotype turned up many times. This chain connects TRBV27 to TRBJ2-3, with D possibly being TRBD1 (5 bases). V was clipped by 0 bases and J by 1 base, with 11 bases between them. Germline V gene sequence: CDR1 MNHEY, CDR2 SMNVEV (reference sequence). This CDR3 contains 16 residues. CDR3 region: CASSLSRTIRTDTQYF. The CDR3 nucleotides are TGTGCCAGCAGTTTATCGCGGACAATTCGCACAGATACGCAGTATTTT.

This clonotype was seen many times. This rearrangement joins TRBV7-2 to TRBJ1-1; D unclear. Trimming took 10 bases from V and 2 from J, leaving 14 bases between them. Germline values: CDR1 SGHTA, CDR2 FQGNSA. The CDR3 has 13 residues. The CDR3 region has the DNA TGTGCCACCCAGGCCGGGATTAACACTGAAGCTTTCTTT. Its translation is CATQAGINTEAFF.

This clonotype was counted ten times or more. The chain combines TRBV5-1 with TRBJ2-3; either TRBD1 or TRBD2 may fit D (5 bases each). This CDR3 region has 16 residues. Trimming took off 4 bases at V and 6 bases at J, with 21 bases between the two ends. The germline V gene has CDR1 SGHRS and CDR2 YFSETQ. The CDR3 region has the DNA TGCGCCAGCAGCCTCGGGACCCACACCGCAGGGGATACGCAGTATTTT. Protein product: CASSLGTHTAGDTQYF.